Listed below are T cell receptor beta chains from one sample, sequenced in a study of cytomegalovirus exposure and HLA in healthy donors. Using immunoSEQ multiplex PCR, the repertoire was profiled, and TCRdb retains in-frame clones only, with some absent. The table records 100,000 or so clones, approximately 90% of them present only once. The sequenced sample consisted of PBMCs. The receptors come from a woman under 30 in good health and CMV-seropositive. The conserved cysteine and the conserved F or W are not part of the CDR3 here. The order of the fields is V gene, CDR3 protein.

TRBV7-3	ASSLTPGSNSPLH
TRBV5-4	ASSLSGGDEKLF
TRBV5-1	ASSFPRTSGDYEQY
TRBV7-9	ASSLGPDEQF
TRBV29-1	SVYRDRAYEQY
TRBV5-5	ASSLVDSSYEQY
TRBV6-4	ASPPIAGGPYNEQF
TRBV10-2	ASTFSNYGYT
TRBV5-1	ASSRDSYEQY
TRBV19	ASSIASGGLGQPQH
TRBV15	ATSTGQGHYEQY
TRBV5-6	ASSLVVERTGELF
TRBV12-5	ASGLVVRVNTEAF
TRBV19	ASSSGPGSTEAF
TRBV19	ASTPIEQGGNQPQH
TRBV13	ASSVSRTSGYEQY
TRBV20-1	SSGMNGELF
TRBV16	ASSPIGVRGYT
TRBV18	ASSPAGTGPGNTIY
TRBV4-1	ASSQDPGGVGNNQPQH
TRBV30	AFGQGFIEAF
TRBV5-6	ASTQGARYT
TRBV5-1	ASSTSTGYHEQY
TRBV10-3	AISVGDSNSPLH
TRBV15	ATSRSLTYEQY
TRBV29-1	SAQGGDYGYT
TRBV4-1	ASSHPKDSSSGNTIY